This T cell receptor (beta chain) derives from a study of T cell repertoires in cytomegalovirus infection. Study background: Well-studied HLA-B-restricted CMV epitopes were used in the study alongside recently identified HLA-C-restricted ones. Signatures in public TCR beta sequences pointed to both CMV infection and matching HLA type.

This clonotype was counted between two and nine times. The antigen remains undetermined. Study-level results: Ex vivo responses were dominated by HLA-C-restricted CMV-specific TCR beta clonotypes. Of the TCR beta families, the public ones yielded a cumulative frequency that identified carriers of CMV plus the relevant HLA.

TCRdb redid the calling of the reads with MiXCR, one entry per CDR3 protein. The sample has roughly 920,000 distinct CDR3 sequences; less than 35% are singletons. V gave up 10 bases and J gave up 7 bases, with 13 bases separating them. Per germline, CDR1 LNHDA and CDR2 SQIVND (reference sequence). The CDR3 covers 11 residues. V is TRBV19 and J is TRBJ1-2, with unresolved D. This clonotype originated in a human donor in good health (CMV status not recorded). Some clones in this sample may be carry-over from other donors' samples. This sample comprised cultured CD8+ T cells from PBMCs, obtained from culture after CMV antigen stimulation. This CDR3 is CATGRKGGYTF. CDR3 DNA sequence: TGTGCCACCGGACGGAAGGGTGGCTACACCTTC.